The TCR beta chain under discussion was sequenced for a study of cytomegalovirus exposure and HLA in healthy donors. Germline values: CDR1 ENHRY, CDR2 SYGVKD. This CDR3 has 15 residues. Trimming cost V 0 bases and J 0 bases, with 6 bases left between them. About this clone: Its antigen remains unidentified.

Primers for the PCR totalled 60 Vbeta and 13 Jbeta. Clones were read by immunoSEQ multiplex PCR, and TCRdb kept only the in-frame ones, dropping some. Of about 60,000 clones in the sample, 73% were seen once. Notes on the study in general: Listed as cytomegalovirus-associated were 150 or so TCR beta chains.

The receptor was isolated from a man over 45 in good health and CMV-seronegative. Sequenced material: PBMCs. V and J are TRBV10-3 and TRBJ1-5; D is uncertain. CDR3 in DNA: TGTGCCATCAGTGAGTCGCAGGTTAGCAATCAGCCCCAGCATTTT. Its protein is CAISESQVSNQPQHF.